These T cell receptor beta chains were read from a single sample in a study of T cell responses to AZD1222 COVID-19 vaccine. TCRdb's table, derived via immunoSEQ multiplex PCR, lists solely in-frame clones and lacks some. The sample consists of some 130,000 clones, around 85% of them appearing once. Sample: peripheral blood, taken 28 days after the second dose of the MenACWY control vaccine. These receptors came from an adult who received the MenACWY meningococcal vaccine as a control. Both conserved end residues are part of each CDR3. A D gene is named only where the DNA matches it firmly. For some rows the clone size is stated as once, few or many, or as a class when expanded; others skip it.

NA,TRBV28,TRBJ1-2,TRBD1,CASSSGGVDYGYTF,TGTGCCAGCAGTTCAGGGGGGGTGGACTATGGCTACACCTTC
NA,TRBV9,TRBJ2-7,NA,CASSVASTASYEQYF,TGTGCCAGCAGCGTAGCCTCGACAGCCTCCTACGAGCAGTACTTC
NA,TRBV5-6,TRBJ1-1,TRBD1,CASSRQGYQREAFF,TGTGCCAGCAGCCGACAGGGGTACCAGCGAGAAGCTTTCTTT
once,TRBV7-9,TRBJ2-5,TRBD1,CASSWAGQAQETQYF,TGTGCCAGCAGCTGGGCCGGACAGGCTCAAGAGACCCAGTACTTC
NA,TRBV27,TRBJ2-5,TRBD1,CASSFSGGETQYF,TGTGCCAGCAGTTTCTCAGGGGGAGAGACCCAGTACTTC
NA,TRBV19,TRBJ2-1,TRBD2,CASSTPSGGRPVEQFF,TGTGCCAGTAGTACTCCTAGCGGGGGGCGTCCCGTGGAGCAGTTCTTC
NA,TRBV7-2,TRBJ2-3,TRBD1,CASSLRARGYTQYF,TGTGCCAGCAGCTTAAGGGCCAGGGGGTATACGCAGTATTTT
NA,TRBV18,TRBJ2-5,NA,CASSPLAETQYF,TGTGCCAGCTCACCCCTCGCGGAGACCCAGTACTTC
NA,TRBV6-6,TRBJ1-1,NA,CATQPREAFF,TGTGCCACCCAGCCCCGTGAAGCTTTCTTT
few,TRBV27,TRBJ1-2,NA,CASAGGYGYTF,TGTGCCAGCGCTGGAGGGTATGGCTACACCTTC
NA,TRBV4-2,TRBJ2-2,NA,CASGKGQGTGELFF,TGTGCCAGCGGGAAGGGCCAGGGCACCGGGGAGCTGTTTTTT
few,TRBV5-4,TRBJ2-1,NA,CASSLGSGQGVYNEQFF,TGTGCCAGCAGCTTGGGATCTGGGCAGGGAGTTTACAATGAGCAGTTCTTC
NA,TRBV11-2,TRBJ2-2,TRBD1,CASSRPGQGNTGELFF,TGTGCCAGCAGCCGTCCGGGACAGGGGAACACCGGGGAGCTGTTTTTT
once,TRBV5-8,TRBJ1-2,TRBD1,CASSFDRTGGEANYGYTF,TGTGCCAGCAGCTTCGACCGGACAGGGGGCGAAGCTAACTATGGCTACACCTTC
NA,TRBV5-1,TRBJ1-2,NA,CASSLATGRAGSYTF,TGCGCCAGCAGCTTGGCCACGGGCCGGGCCGGCAGCTACACCTTC
few,TRBV29-1,TRBJ2-1,NA,CSVEDYGGSVSYNEQFF,TGCAGCGTTGAAGATTACGGCGGATCCGTCTCCTACAATGAGCAGTTCTTC
once,TRBV4-1,TRBJ2-2,TRBD2,CASSQETSGSWELFF,TGCGCCAGCAGCCAAGAGACTAGCGGGAGTTGGGAGCTGTTTTTT
few,TRBV10-1,TRBJ1-6,NA,CASSEERSPLHF,TGCGCCAGCAGTGAAGAGCGTTCACCCCTCCACTTT
once,TRBV6-2/TRBV6-3,TRBJ2-1,TRBD2,CASSYSRLAANEQFF,TGTGCCAGCAGTTACTCGAGGCTAGCGGCCAATGAGCAGTTCTTC
once,TRBV5-4,TRBJ2-5,NA,CAGGVNQETQYF,TGTGCCGGGGGAGTGAACCAAGAGACCCAGTACTTC
NA,TRBV11-2,TRBJ2-1,NA,CASSPDTGSEQFF,TGTGCCAGCAGCCCCGATACCGGTAGCGAGCAGTTCTTC
NA,TRBV19,TRBJ2-5,TRBD2,CASSIWTSGSQETQYF,TGTGCCAGTAGTATATGGACTAGCGGATCCCAAGAGACCCAGTACTTC
NA,TRBV7-9,TRBJ1-1,NA,CASSLVGPEAFF,TGTGCCAGCAGCTTAGTGGGACCTGAAGCTTTCTTT
NA,TRBV24-1,TRBJ1-6,TRBD1,CATSVLRDRINSPLHF,TGTGCCACCAGTGTCCTCCGGGACAGGATTAATTCACCCCTCCACTTT
NA,TRBV12-3/TRBV12-4,TRBJ2-3,NA,CASRRQGRDTQYF,TGTGCCAGCAGACGGCAGGGTCGTGATACGCAGTATTTT
NA,TRBV7-2,TRBJ1-3,TRBD1,CAVLRDRGSGNTIYF,TGTGCCGTGCTGAGGGACAGGGGCTCTGGAAACACCATATATTTT
NA,TRBV5-4,TRBJ1-2,NA,CASSYTGIYGYTF,TGTGCCAGCAGTTACACAGGGATCTATGGCTACACCTTC
once,TRBV5-5,TRBJ2-1,TRBD1,CASSPKEGTGWVNNEQFF,TGTGCCAGCAGCCCTAAGGAGGGGACAGGGTGGGTGAACAATGAGCAGTTCTTC
NA,TRBV19,TRBJ1-1,TRBD1,CASTSRTGASYTEAFF,TGTGCCAGTACCAGCCGGACAGGGGCCTCGTACACTGAAGCTTTCTTT
NA,TRBV7-2,TRBJ1-6,NA,CASSRAAYNSPLHF,TGTGCCAGCAGTCGTGCTGCCTATAATTCACCCCTCCACTTT
NA,TRBV18,TRBJ2-7,NA,CASSPPTGDYYEQYF,TGTGCCAGCTCACCACCAACAGGGGACTATTACGAGCAGTACTTC
NA,TRBV7-9,TRBJ1-1,NA,CASSSGDGTANTEAFF,TGTGCCAGCAGCTCCGGTGACGGGACGGCTAACACTGAAGCTTTCTTT
NA,TRBV14,TRBJ2-1,NA,CASSQGVGAYNEQFF,TGTGCCAGCAGCCAAGGGGTAGGAGCCTACAATGAGCAGTTCTTC
NA,TRBV27,TRBJ1-5,TRBD1,CASSLLGTGKHRNQPQHF,TGTGCCAGCAGTTTATTAGGGACAGGAAAACACCGCAATCAGCCCCAGCATTTT
NA,TRBV7-8,TRBJ1-1,NA,CASSLSQREAFF,TGTGCCAGCAGCTTATCACAGAGAGAAGCTTTCTTT
NA,TRBV5-1,TRBJ1-5,NA,CASSPRPDESQPQHF,TGCGCCAGCAGCCCTCGCCCCGACGAGTCACAGCCCCAGCATTTT
NA,TRBV7-8,TRBJ2-7,NA,CASGYRSSYEQYF,TGTGCCAGCGGCTACAGGAGCTCCTACGAGCAGTACTTC
NA,TRBV6-2/TRBV6-3,TRBJ2-2,TRBD1,CASSLGGTGGVNGELFF,TGTGCCAGCAGCCTGGGCGGGACAGGGGGCGTTAACGGGGAGCTGTTTTTT
NA,TRBV29-1,TRBJ1-4,NA,CSARDGTTNEKLFF,TGCAGCGCCCGGGACGGAACAACTAATGAAAAACTGTTTTTT
NA,TRBV7-3,TRBJ1-2,NA,CASSRGGRDYGYTF,TGTGCCAGCAGCCGTGGCGGGAGGGACTATGGCTACACCTTC
NA,TRBV27,TRBJ2-1,NA,CASSFPPSSYNEQFF,TGTGCCAGCAGTTTCCCACCTAGCTCCTACAATGAGCAGTTCTTC